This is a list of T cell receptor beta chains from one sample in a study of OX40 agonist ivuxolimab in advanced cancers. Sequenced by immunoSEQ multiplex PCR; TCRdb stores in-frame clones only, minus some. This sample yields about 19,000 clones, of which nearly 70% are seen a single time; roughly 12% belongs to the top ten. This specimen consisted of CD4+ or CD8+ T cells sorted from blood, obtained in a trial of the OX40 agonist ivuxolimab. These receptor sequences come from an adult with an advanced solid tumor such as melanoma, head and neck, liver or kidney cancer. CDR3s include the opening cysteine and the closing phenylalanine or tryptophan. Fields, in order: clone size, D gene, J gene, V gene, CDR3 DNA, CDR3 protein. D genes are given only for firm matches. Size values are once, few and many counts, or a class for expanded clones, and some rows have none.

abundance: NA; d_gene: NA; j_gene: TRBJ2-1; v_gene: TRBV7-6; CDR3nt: TGTGCCAGCAGCTTAAACGGGCACAATGAGCAGTTCTTC; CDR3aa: CASSLNGHNEQFF
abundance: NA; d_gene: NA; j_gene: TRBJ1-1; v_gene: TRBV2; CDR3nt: TGTGCCAGCAGTGATCCCACACAGGCGTTAATGAACACTGAAGCTTTCTTT; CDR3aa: CASSDPTQALMNTEAFF
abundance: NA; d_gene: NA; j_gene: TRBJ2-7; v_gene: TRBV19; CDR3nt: TGTGCCAGTAGTATGGATGCAGAGTCCTACGAGCAGTACTTC; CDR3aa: CASSMDAESYEQYF
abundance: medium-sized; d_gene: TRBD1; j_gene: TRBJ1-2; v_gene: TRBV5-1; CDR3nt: TGCGCCAGCAGCTACTCGACAGGGGGCGCGGATGGCTACACCTTC; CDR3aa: CASSYSTGGADGYTF
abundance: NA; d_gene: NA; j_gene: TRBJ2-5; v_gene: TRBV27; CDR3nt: TGTGCCAGCAGTTACCAATCCGGGACAAAAGAGTACTTC; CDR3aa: CASSYQSGTKEYF
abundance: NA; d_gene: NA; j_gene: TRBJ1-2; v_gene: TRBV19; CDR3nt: TGTGCCAGTAGTACCATCACAGATACCTATGGCTACACCTTC; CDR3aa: CASSTITDTYGYTF
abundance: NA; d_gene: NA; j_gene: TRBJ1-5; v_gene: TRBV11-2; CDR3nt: TGTGCCAGCAGCTTAGATGGAGCAGACCAGCCCCAGCATTTT; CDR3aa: CASSLDGADQPQHF
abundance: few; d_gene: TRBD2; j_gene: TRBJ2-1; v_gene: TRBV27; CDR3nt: TGTGCCAGCAGTTCCCTGAGTAGCGGGAGAAGGAATGAGCAGTTCTTC; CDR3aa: CASSSLSSGRRNEQFF
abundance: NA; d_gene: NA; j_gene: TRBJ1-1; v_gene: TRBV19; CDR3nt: TGTGCCAGTAACACAGGGAGCACTGAAGCTTTCTTT; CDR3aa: CASNTGSTEAFF
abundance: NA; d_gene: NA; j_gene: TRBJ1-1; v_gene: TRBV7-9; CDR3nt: TGTGCCAGCAGCTGGGAGGGCGCTGAAGCTTTCTTT; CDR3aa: CASSWEGAEAFF
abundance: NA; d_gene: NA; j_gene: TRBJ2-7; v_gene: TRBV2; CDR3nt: TGTGCCAGCAGCGAAGTAGAGTTCGAGCAGTACTTC; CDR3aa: CASSEVEFEQYF
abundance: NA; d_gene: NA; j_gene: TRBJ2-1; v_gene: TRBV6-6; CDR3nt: TGTGCCAGCAGTTTTCTCCAGTGGGATGAGCAGTTCTTC; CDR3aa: CASSFLQWDEQFF
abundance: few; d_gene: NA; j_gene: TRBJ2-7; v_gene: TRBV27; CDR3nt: TGTGCCAGCAGTTTATCGGTTACGGCCTACGAGCAGTACTTC; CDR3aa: CASSLSVTAYEQYF
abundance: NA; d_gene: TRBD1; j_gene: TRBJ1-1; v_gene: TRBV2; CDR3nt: TGTGCCAGCATGGACCCCAGGGGGAAGGCTGAAGCTTTCTTT; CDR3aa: CASMDPRGKAEAFF
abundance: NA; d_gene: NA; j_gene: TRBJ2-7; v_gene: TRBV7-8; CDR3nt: TGTGCCAGCAGCTTAGCAGGTCGGATCCACGAGCAGTACTTC; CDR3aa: CASSLAGRIHEQYF
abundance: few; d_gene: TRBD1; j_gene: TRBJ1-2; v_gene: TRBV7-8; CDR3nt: TGTGCCAGCAGCGTTAGATCCACCGGGACAGATTATGGCTACACCTTC; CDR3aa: CASSVRSTGTDYGYTF
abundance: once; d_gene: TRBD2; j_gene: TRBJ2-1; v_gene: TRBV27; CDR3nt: TGTGCCAGCAGTTCACTTCTAACTAGCGGGGGGCCCAATGAGCAGTTCTTC; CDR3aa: CASSSLLTSGGPNEQFF
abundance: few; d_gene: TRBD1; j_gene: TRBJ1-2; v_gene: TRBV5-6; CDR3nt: TGTGCCAGCAGCTTGACTGCAGGGGGCGACTATGGCTACACCTTC; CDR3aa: CASSLTAGGDYGYTF
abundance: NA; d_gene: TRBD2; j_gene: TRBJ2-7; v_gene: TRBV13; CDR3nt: TGTGCCAGCAGCTTAGGCCTGTCTAGCGGCTCCTACGAGCAGTACTTC; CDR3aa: CASSLGLSSGSYEQYF
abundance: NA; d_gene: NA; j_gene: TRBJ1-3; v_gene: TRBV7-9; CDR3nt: TGTGCCAGCAGCTCTAGTGGGGTTAACGGAAACACCATATATTTT; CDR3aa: CASSSSGVNGNTIYF